The 2 T cell receptor beta chains below all came from one sample that was sequenced in a study of blood T cell repertoires in COVID-19. Only in-frame clones appear in the TCRdb table, and some are missing; sequencing was by immunoSEQ multiplex PCR. The table has around 100,000 clones, roughly nine tenths seen once. The sample taken for sequencing was peripheral blood. These TCRs come from a man aged 45-65 years with COVID-19, enrolled during active disease.

The CDR3 spells CATSRDMQGNQPQHF. Here the CDR3 DNA reads TGTGCCACCAGCAGAGATATGCAGGGCAATCAGCCCCAGCATTTT. This rearrangement joins TRBV15 to TRBJ1-5; D uncertain. The length of the CDR3 is 15 residues. Germline-derived CDR1 and CDR2 are LNHNV and YYDKDF (reference sequence). V gave up 0 bases and J gave up 2 bases, with 8 bases separating them.

V gene TRBV9 combines with J gene TRBJ1-1; D is possibly TRBD1 (6 bases). CDR3 length equals 17 residues. V was trimmed by 0 bases and J by 0 bases, leaving 15 bases between them. CDR1 SGDLS and CDR2 YYNGEE come from the germline V gene. The CDR3 region has the DNA TGTGCCAGCAGCGTAGGGGTGTCGTCAGGGGTGAACACTGAAGCTTTCTTT. Translated: CASSVGVSSGVNTEAFF.